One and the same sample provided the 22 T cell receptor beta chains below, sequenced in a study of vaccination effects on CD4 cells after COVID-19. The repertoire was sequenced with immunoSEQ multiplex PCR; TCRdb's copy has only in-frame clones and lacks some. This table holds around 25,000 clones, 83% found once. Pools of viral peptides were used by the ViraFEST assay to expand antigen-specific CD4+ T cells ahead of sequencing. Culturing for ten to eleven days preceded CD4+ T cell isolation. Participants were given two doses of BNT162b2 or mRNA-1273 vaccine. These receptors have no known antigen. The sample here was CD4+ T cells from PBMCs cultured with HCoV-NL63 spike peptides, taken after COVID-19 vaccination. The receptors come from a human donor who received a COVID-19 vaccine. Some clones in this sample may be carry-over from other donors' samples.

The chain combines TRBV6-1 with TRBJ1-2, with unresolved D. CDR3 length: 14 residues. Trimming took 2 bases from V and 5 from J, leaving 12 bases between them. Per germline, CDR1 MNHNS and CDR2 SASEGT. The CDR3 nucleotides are TGTGCCAGCAGTGAATGGACTGTGAGATATGGCTACACCTTC. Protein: CASSEWTVRYGYTF.

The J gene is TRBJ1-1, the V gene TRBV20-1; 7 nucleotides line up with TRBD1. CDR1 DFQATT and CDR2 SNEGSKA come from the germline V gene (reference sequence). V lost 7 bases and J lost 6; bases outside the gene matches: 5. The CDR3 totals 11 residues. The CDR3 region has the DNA TGCAGTGTTTTCGGGACAGCTGAAGCTTTCTTT. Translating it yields CSVFGTAEAFF.

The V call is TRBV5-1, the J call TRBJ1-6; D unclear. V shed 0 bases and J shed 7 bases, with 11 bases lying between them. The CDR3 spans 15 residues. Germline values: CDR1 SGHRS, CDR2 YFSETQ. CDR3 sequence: CASSLDGGRNSPLHF. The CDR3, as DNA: TGCGCCAGCAGCTTGGACGGAGGCCGAAATTCACCCCTCCACTTT.

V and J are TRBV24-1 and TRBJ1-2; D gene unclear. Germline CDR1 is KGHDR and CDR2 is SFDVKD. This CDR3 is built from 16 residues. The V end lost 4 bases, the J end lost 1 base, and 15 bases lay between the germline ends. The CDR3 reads CATSDPSIGGNYGYTF. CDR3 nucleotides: TGTGCCACCAGTGACCCCAGTATTGGCGGTAACTATGGCTACACCTTC.

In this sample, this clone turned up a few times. The CDR3 protein is CATSREGGGYTF. CDR3 DNA sequence: TGTGCCACCAGCAGAGAAGGGGGTGGCTACACCTTC. The J gene is TRBJ1-2, the V gene TRBV15; perhaps TRBD1 as D (6 bases). The CDR3 is 12 residues long. Germline assignment: CDR1 LNHNV and CDR2 YYDKDF (reference sequence). V was shortened by 0 bases and J by 7 bases, with 6 bases between the two germline ends.

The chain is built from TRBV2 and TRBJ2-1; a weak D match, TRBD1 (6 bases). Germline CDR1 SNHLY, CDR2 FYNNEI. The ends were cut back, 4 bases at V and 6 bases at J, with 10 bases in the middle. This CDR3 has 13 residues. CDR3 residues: CASSVRGINEQFF. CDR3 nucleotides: TGTGCCAGCAGTGTTAGGGGGATCAATGAGCAGTTCTTC.

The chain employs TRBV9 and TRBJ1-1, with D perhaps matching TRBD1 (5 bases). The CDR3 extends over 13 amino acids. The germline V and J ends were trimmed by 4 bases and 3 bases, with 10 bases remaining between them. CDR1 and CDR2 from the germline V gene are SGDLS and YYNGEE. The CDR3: CASSPQGDTEAFF. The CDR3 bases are TGTGCCAGCAGCCCCCAGGGAGACACTGAAGCTTTCTTT.

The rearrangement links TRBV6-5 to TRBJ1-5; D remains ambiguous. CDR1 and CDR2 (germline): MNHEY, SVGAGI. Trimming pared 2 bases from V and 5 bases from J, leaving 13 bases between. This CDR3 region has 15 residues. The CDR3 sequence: CASSYTAGEDQPQHF. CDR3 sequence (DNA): TGTGCCAGCAGTTACACAGCTGGGGAGGATCAGCCCCAGCATTTT.

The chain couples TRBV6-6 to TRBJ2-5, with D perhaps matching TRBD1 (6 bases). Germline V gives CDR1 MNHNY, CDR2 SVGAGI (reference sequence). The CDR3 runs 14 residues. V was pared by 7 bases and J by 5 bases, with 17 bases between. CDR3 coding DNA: TGTGCCAGCACCAGGGGAATGGGTATTGAGACCCAGTACTTC. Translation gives CASTRGMGIETQYF.

CDR3 nucleotides: TGTGCCAGCAGTTTTATTAAGGGTGTAACTGAAGCTTTCTTT. This sequence encodes CASSFIKGVTEAFF. The gene calls are TRBV6-5 and TRBJ1-1; D is unresolved. Germline V lookup: CDR1 MNHEY, CDR2 SVGAGI. This CDR3 has 14 amino acids. Between the trimmed V and J ends, which lost 4 bases and 5 bases, there was a span of 14 bases.

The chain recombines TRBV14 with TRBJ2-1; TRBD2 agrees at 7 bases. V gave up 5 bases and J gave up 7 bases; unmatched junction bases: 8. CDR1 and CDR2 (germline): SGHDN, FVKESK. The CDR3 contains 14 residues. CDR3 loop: CASSTPQRGNEQFF. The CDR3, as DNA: TGTGCCAGCAGCACTCCTCAGCGGGGTAATGAGCAGTTCTTC.

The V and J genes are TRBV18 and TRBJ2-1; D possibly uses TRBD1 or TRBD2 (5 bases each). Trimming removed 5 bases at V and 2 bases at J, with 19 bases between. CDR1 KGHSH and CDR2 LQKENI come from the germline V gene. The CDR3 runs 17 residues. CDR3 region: CASSTQVGAAAYNEQFF. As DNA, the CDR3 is TGTGCCAGCTCAACCCAAGTCGGGGCGGCAGCCTACAATGAGCAGTTCTTC.

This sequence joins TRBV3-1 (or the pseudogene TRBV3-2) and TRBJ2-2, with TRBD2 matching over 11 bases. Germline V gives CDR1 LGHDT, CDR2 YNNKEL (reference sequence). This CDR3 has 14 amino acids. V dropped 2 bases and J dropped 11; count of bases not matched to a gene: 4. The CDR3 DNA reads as TGTGCCAGCAGCCAACTTCTAGCGGGGGGCGAGCTGTTTTTT. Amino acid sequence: CASSQLLAGGELFF.

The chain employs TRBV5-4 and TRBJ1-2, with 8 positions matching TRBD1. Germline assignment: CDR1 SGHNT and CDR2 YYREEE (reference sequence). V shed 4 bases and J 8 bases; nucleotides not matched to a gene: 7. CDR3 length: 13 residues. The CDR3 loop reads CASSDTGGRGYTF. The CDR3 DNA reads TGTGCCAGCAGCGACACAGGGGGAAGGGGCTACACCTTC.

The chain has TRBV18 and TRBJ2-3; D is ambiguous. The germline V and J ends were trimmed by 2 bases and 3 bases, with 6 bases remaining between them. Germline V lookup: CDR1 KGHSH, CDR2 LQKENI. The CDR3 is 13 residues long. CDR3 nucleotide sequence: TGTGCCAGCTCACCATCGCGAACAGATACGCAGTATTTT. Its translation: CASSPSRTDTQYF. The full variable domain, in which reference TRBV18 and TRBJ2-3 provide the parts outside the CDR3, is NAGVMQNPRHLVRRRGQEARLRCSPMKGHSHVYWYRQLPEEGLKFMVYLQKENIIDESGMPKERFSAEFPKEGPSILRIQQVVRGDSAAYFCASSPSRTDTQYFGPGTRLTVL.

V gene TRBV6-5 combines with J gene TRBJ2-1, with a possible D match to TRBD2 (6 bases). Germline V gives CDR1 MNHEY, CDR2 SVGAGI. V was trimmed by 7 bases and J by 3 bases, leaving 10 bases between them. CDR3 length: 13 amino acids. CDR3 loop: CASIPGSYNEQFF. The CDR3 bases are TGTGCCAGCATTCCCGGGAGCTACAATGAGCAGTTCTTC.

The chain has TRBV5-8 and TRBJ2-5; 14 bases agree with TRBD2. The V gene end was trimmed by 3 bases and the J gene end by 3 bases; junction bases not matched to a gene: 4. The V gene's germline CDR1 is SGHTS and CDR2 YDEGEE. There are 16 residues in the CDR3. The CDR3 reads CASSSGTSGGKETQYF. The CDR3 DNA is TGTGCCAGCAGCTCCGGGACTAGCGGGGGCAAAGAGACCCAGTACTTC.

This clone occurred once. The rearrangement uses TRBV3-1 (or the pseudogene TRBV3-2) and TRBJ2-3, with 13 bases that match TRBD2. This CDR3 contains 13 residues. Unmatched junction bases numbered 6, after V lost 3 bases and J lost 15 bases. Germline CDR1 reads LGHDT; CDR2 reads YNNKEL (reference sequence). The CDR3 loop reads CASSHGTSGVVYF. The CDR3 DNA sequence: TGTGCCAGCAGCCACGGGACTAGCGGGGTCGTTTATTTT.

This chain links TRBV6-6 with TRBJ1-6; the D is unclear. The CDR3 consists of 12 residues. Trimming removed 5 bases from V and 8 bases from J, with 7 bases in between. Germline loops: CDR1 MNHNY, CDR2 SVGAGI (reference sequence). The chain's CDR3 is CASSRTDSPLHF. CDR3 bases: TGTGCCAGCAGTCGTACGGATTCACCCCTCCACTTT.

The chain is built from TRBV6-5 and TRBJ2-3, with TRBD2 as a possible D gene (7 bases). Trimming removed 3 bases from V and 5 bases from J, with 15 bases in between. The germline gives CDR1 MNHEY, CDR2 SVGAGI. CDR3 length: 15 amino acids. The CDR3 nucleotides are TGTGCCAGCAGTTATCGGGCGGGGGCCATAGATACGCAGTATTTT. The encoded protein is CASSYRAGAIDTQYF.

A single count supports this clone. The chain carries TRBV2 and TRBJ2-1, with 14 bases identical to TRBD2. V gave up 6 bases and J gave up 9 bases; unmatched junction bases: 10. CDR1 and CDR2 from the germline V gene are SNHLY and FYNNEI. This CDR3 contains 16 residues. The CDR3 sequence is CASRNRLAGGKGEQFF. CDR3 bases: TGTGCCAGCAGGAATAGACTAGCGGGGGGGAAGGGTGAGCAGTTCTTC.

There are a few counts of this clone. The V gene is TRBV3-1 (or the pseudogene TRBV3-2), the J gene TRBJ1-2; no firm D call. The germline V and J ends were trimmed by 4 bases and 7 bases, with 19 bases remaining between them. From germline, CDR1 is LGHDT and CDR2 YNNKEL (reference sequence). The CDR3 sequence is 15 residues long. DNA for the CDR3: TGTGCCAGCAGCCCCCGGGCTAGGGCTACCGGTGGCTACACCTTC. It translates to CASSPRARATGGYTF.